This T cell receptor (beta chain) was sequenced for a study of blood T cell repertoires in COVID-19. Overall study context: Italy, Spain and the United States were the sources of the convalescent and acute COVID-19 samples.

Source study methods: Amplifying reference gene primers gave estimates of nucleated cell counts. Method: immunoSEQ multiplex PCR; TCRdb's copy keeps in-frame clones and lacks some. Clone size and V and J calls were adopted from that table, with D and trimming inferred from the DNA. This sample has over 110,000 clones, with about nine tenths found just once. The receptor was isolated from a human donor in a cohort sampled during active COVID-19. Input material: peripheral blood.

The CDR3 spells CASSLAGGPLGTQYF. CDR3 nucleotide sequence: TGTGCCAGCAGCTTGGCAGGGGGGCCTCTGGGTACGCAGTATTTT. J is TRBJ2-3 and V is TRBV5-4; weak D call: TRBD1 (7 bases). The germline V gene has CDR1 SGHNT and CDR2 YYREEE (reference sequence). V lost 0 bases and J lost 8, with 16 bases in between. This CDR3 has 15 residues.